This T cell receptor (beta chain) was sequenced in a study of response to subunit inactivated influenza vaccine. Overall study findings and caveats: It was suggested by the authors that few new T cells are recruited by each seasonal influenza vaccination.

Germline V gene data show CDR1 as LGHDT and CDR2 as YNNKEL (reference sequence). After removal of 0 bases from V and 2 bases from J, the junction contained 10 bases not matched to a gene. The CDR3 totals 17 residues. Points on this clonotype: As yet, its antigen is unknown.

MiXCR was run by TCRdb on the RT-PCR reads, yielding one entry per CDR3 protein. The profile shows fewer than 600,000 distinct CDR3 sequences, 6% to 9% of them singletons. This clonotype originated in a man aged 50-75 years who received an inactivated influenza vaccine. The input for sequencing was PBMCs from blood, taken around 25 months after vaccination. J is TRBJ2-7 and V is TRBV3-1; 7 positions match TRBD1. As DNA, the CDR3 is TGTGCCAGCAGCCAAGATTTCGCAGGGGGAATGGCCTACGAGCAGTACTTC. As protein: CASSQDFAGGMAYEQYF.